This T cell receptor (beta chain) was recorded in a study of blood T cell repertoires in COVID-19 (dated by TCRdb to 2019 to 2021). General notes on the study: The collaborator samples originated in the United States, Italy and Spain and spanned the acute and convalescent phases of COVID-19. Where HLA class I and class II types were available, the types were taken from metadata supplied by the sample provider, not from assay-based typing. A freely available public database, intended as a resource for researchers studying the immune response to SARS-CoV-2, is where the repertoires were released. Samples came from the ongoing ImmuneRACE study (first 160 participants) plus 1,254 subjects from 6 global collaborators. Subjects who had been exposed to COVID-19, were actively infected with it, or had recovered from it provided the deeply sampled blood TCRbeta repertoires that made up the dataset. Nearly every sample came with metadata listing a de-identified subject ID, COVID-19 status, age in years and sex. The material from the prospective study consisted of cDNA or gDNA derived from T cells, B-cell-depleted T cells, or PBMCs. On the study overall, not on this receptor specifically: The quantity of clinical and demographic metadata differed by source and by participant and was supplied without curation.

This clone occurred a few times. This clone's antigen is unknown. No much larger clone is present one base from it, and per-base qualities are unavailable. TCRbeta CDR3 regions were amplified from genomic DNA by means of the immunoSEQ Assay, a bias-controlled multiplex PCR. On the authors' methods: Nucleated cell counts per sample were estimated from amplification of reference gene primers within the assay. Sequence reads were collapsed and filtered to measure the absolute abundance of every unique TCRbeta CDR3 rearrangement. For each sample, productive Simpson clonality was calculated by taking the square root of Simpson's diversity index across productive rearrangements. TCRdb provides this immuneACCESS table in a form limited to in-frame rearrangements. Some clones are lacking; in checked studies, under half of them reflect an unresolved V gene, and why the rest are absent is not known. That table supplies the V and J calls and clone size; D and trimming were determined from the DNA. Within this sample are 150,000 or so clones, with roughly nine tenths of them counted one time only. The ten largest make up over 7% of the sample.

Participants in the prospective study were aged roughly 18 to 100 years, lived in about two dozen United States geographic areas, and enrolled through a virtual design. Cohort assignment in the prospective study relied on participant-reported clinical history from a screening survey and a study questionnaire. Recovered participants in ImmuneRACE Cohort 3 were defined by two consecutive negative NP/OP PCR tests, clearance by a healthcare professional, or resolution of symptoms. Each participant in the prospective study had whole blood, serum and a nasopharyngeal or oropharyngeal swab collected by mobile phlebotomists. Prospective study participants could optionally give additional blood draws and questionnaires over an approximately 2-month period. Before DNA extraction, blood samples from the prospective study were shipped at room temperature or frozen. V has 4 bases trimmed and J has 3 bases trimmed; junction bases matching no gene number 0. Including the terminal cysteine and phenylalanine, the CDR3 comprises 13 residues. Left in the record is the CDR3 DNA by itself, 39 bases read in frame from the first base. Via the germline V gene (reference sequence), CDR1 is SEHNR and CDR2 FQNEAQ.

The sequenced sample was PBMCs or T cells enriched from blood (not recorded which). This TCR was recovered from a woman aged 45 to 65 who had recovered from COVID-19. The rearranged segments are TRBV7-9 and TRBJ2-7; 10 nucleotides in the junction match TRBD1. The CDR3 region: CASSWTGGYEQYF. The nucleotide sequence is TGTGCCAGCAGCTGGACAGGGGGCTACGAGCAGTACTTC.